The entry below describes one TCR beta chain. Antigen specificity is unknown. The data originate from a study of T cell responses to AZD1222 COVID-19 vaccine. Study conclusions and caveats: Donors were mostly white British, more females; clonal diversity possibly underestimated. None of the repertoires were sampled until the peak T cell response had passed.

Trimming shortened V by 4 bases and J by 1 base, and 5 bases separated the two germline ends. Germline lookup yields CDR1 LGHDT and CDR2 YNNKEL (reference sequence). CDR3 length: 12 amino acids. TCRdb's copy holds only in-frame clones and misses some; the assay was immunoSEQ multiplex PCR. The sample includes 150,000 to 200,000 clones, around 87% of them seen just once. This sample comprised peripheral blood, obtained on day 0 of MenACWY control vaccination. The receptor's source is an adult in good health. The chain has TRBV3-1 (or the pseudogene TRBV3-2) and TRBJ2-7, with D unclear. The CDR3 nucleotides read TGTGCCAGCAGCCTAGTGTCCTACGAGCAGTACTTC. Translation gives CASSLVSYEQYF.